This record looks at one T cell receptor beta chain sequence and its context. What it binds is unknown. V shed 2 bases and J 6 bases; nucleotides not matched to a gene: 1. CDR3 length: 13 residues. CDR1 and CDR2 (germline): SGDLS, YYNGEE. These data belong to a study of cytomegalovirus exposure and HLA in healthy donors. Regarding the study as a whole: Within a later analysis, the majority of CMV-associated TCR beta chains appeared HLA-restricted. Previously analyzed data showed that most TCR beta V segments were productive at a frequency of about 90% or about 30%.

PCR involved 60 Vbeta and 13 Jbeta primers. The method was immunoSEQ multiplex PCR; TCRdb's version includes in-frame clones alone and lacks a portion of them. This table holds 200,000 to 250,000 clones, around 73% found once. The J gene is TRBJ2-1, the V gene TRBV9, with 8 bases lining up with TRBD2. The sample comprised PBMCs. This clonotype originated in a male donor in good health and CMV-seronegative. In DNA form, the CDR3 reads TGTGCCAGCAGCGTCGGGAGGGCCAATGAGCAGTTCTTC. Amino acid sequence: CASSVGRANEQFF. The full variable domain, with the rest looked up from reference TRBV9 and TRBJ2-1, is DSGVTQTPKHLITATGQRVTLRCSPRSGDLSVYWYQQSLDQGLQFLIQYYNGEERAKGNILERFSAQQFPDLHSELNLSSLELGDSALYFCASSVGRANEQFFGPGTRLTVL.